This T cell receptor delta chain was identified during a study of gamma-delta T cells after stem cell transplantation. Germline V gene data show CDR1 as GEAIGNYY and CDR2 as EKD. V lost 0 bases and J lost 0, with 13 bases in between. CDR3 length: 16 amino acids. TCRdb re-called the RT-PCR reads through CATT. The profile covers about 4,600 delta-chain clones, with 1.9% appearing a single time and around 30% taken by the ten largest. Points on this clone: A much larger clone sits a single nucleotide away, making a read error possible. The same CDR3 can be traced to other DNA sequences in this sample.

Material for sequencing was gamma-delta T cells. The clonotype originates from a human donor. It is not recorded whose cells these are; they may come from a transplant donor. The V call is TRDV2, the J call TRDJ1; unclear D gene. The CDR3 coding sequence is TGTGCCTGTGACACCGTAGGGTCTCCGTACACCGATAAACTCATCTTT. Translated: CACDTVGSPYTDKLIF.